This T cell receptor beta chain derives from a study of brain T cells in children with intractable seizures (TCRdb year 2021). Study-wide context: Resected brain tissue from about 50 pediatric epilepsy surgery cases was first screened for immune gene transcripts using a NanoString immunology panel. About 70% of the 12 selected surgery cases also had pre-surgery blood sequenced, which left four cases with brain tissue only.

Via the germline V gene, CDR1 is SGDLS and CDR2 YYNGEE. The junction carries 16 bases between V and J, which are trimmed by 0 bases and 9 bases respectively. The CDR3 covers 16 residues, taking in both the cysteine and the phenylalanine. The read is trimmed to its CDR3 DNA, 48 bases read in frame from base 1. The immunoSEQ assay was used to generate TCR beta chain sequences from genomic DNA. The original pipeline was this. CDR3 sequences that did not begin with the conserved framework cysteine at position 104 were removed by hand. To get clonality, the normalized Shannon's Diversity Index was subtracted from one, giving values from 0 (maximal diversity) to 1 (oligoclonal). Chi-squared comparison-of-proportions tests were used to check whether the frequency of the same CDR3 differed between samples, for example brain versus blood. Public clonotypes were found by searching immuneACCESS, and the VDJdb browser was used to assess similarity to known antiviral clonotypes. Sourced from immuneACCESS, this table was stored by TCRdb with only in-frame sequences that have V and J called. A share of the clones is absent; for the studies checked, an unresolved V gene accounts for under half, and the remainder has no known explanation. The DNA gave D and trimming, while V, J and clone size come from that table. For this sample there are a few hundred thousand clones; more than 85% appear just once. 5.7% of the sample goes to the ten largest clones.

To note about this clone: The specificity of this receptor is unknown. No base quality information exists; no much larger clone differs at one position.

The time point label on this specimen signifies: blood from clinic visit 5 months post-surgery; TSC patient then seizure free. The surgery cases with the highest brain T cell transcript signatures were chosen for TCR beta chain sequencing of brain tissue, and also of blood when blood was available. Patients had been treated with at least one anti-epileptic drug before surgery. TCR-sequenced patients were children with drug-resistant epilepsy due to tuberous sclerosis complex, focal cortical dysplasia, Rasmussen encephalitis or hemimegalencephaly. The Monarch genomic DNA purification kit was used to extract bulk genomic DNA from unsorted brain tissue and whole blood. Paper-wide results and their limitations: Because pre- and post-surgery blood were sequenced to different depths, clones absent from the pre-surgery sample may reflect undersampling. The patients' HCMV serostatus was not known, and viral specificity was inferred solely from CDR3 sequence similarity.

The rearrangement combines TRBV9 with TRBJ1-6, with TRBD1 tentatively as D gene (6 bases match). The sequences come from peripheral blood, collected 4 to 6 months after surgery. The source of this sequence is a boy in the first two years of life with tuberous sclerosis and intractable seizures. The CDR3 sequence is CASSVGSGVVSSPLHF. The DNA reads as follows: TGTGCCAGCAGCGTAGGGTCAGGGGTCGTAAGTTCACCCCTCCACTTT. Where the CDR3 stops, the reference TRBV9 and TRBJ1-6 genes take over; the full variable domain is DSGVTQTPKHLITATGQRVTLRCSPRSGDLSVYWYQQSLDQGLQFLIQYYNGEERAKGNILERFSAQQFPDLHSELNLSSLELGDSALYFCASSVGSGVVSSPLHFGNGTRLTVT.